Listed below are T cell receptor beta chains from one sample, sequenced in a study of control samples from healthy donors and cancer patients. This table comes from immunoSEQ multiplex PCR, and its TCRdb copy is limited to in-frame clones, with some not included. The repertoire holds roughly 98,000 clones, with just over 90% as singletons. Input material: blood. The receptors here all came from a young man in good health. The CDR3 runs from the conserved cysteine through the conserved F or W. The D gene is left open where the match is weak. A row's size may be missing; if present it is once, few, many or a size class.

cdr3_nt | cdr3_aa | clone_size | v_call | d_call | j_call
TGTGCCAGCTCCCCCGGGGGGACTTCCGTGGATCAGTACTTC | CASSPGGTSVDQYF | - | TRBV11-2 | TRBD2 | TRBJ2-7
TGTGCCAGCAGCCGCGGACCGGGCAATCAGCCCCAGCATTTT | CASSRGPGNQPQHF | - | TRBV6-5 | - | TRBJ1-5
TGTGCCACCAGCAAAAGGACTAGCGGGAGGAGCGAGCAGTACTTC | CATSKRTSGRSEQYF | - | TRBV15 | TRBD2 | TRBJ2-7
TGCGCCAGCAGCCTGCTATATTTGACACTCGGCAGCAATCAGCCCCAGCATTTT | CASSLLYLTLGSNQPQHF | once | TRBV4-1 | - | TRBJ1-5
TGTGCCAGCGGGGTTAACGGGGTTAACTACGAGCAGTACTTC | CASGVNGVNYEQYF | - | TRBV5-6 | - | TRBJ2-7
TGCGCCAGCAGCGGGACCCGGCAACCCGAGCAGTACTTC | CASSGTRQPEQYF | - | TRBV10-1 | - | TRBJ2-7
TGTGCCAGCAGCCTACAGAGGGGCGGGTCCACTGAAGCTTTCTTT | CASSLQRGGSTEAFF | - | TRBV11-2 | - | TRBJ1-1
TGTGCCAGCAGTTATGAAAACACCATATATTTT | CASSYENTIYF | - | TRBV6-5 | - | TRBJ1-3
TGTGCCAGCAGTCCGGGACTTAGCACAGATACGCAGTATTTT | CASSPGLSTDTQYF | - | TRBV6-2/TRBV6-3 | - | TRBJ2-3
TGTGCCAGCAGTTATAGGGGACAGGGAGGCTCACCCCTCCACTTT | CASSYRGQGGSPLHF | - | TRBV27 | TRBD1 | TRBJ1-6
TGTGCCAGCAGGAAGGGACAGGGGTCGATCTTC | CASRKGQGSIF | - | TRBV12-3/TRBV12-4 | TRBD1 | TRBJ2-1
TGTGCCAGCAGTTACTGGACAGGGGGAGCGAACACTGAAGCTTTCTTT | CASSYWTGGANTEAFF | - | TRBV6-2/TRBV6-3 | TRBD1 | TRBJ1-1
TGTGCCAGCAGCGGCACAGGGGCCCGTTCCTACGAGCAGTACTTC | CASSGTGARSYEQYF | - | TRBV27 | TRBD1 | TRBJ2-7
TGTGCCAGCAGCCGGAGCGACCTTGGCTACACCTTC | CASSRSDLGYTF | - | TRBV12-3/TRBV12-4 | - | TRBJ1-2
TGTGCCAGCAGCATCGGACAGGTTTCCTACGAGCAGTACTTC | CASSIGQVSYEQYF | - | TRBV7-9 | TRBD1 | TRBJ2-7
TGTGCCAGCAGCTTAGGGCCCGGGACAGAAGATTACAATGAGCAGTTCTTC | CASSLGPGTEDYNEQFF | - | TRBV7-6 | TRBD1 | TRBJ2-1
TGTGCCAGCAGTTATATTGGCACAGATACGCAGTATTTT | CASSYIGTDTQYF | - | TRBV6-6 | - | TRBJ2-3
TGTGCCAGCAGTCCCAGGGGCGGCTATGGCTACACCTTC | CASSPRGGYGYTF | - | TRBV12-3/TRBV12-4 | - | TRBJ1-2
TGCGCCAGCAGCCCGAGCGGGATCCCCCCTAATGAGCAGTTCTTC | CASSPSGIPPNEQFF | - | TRBV4-3 | TRBD2 | TRBJ2-1
TGTGCCAGCAGTCCCGACACCATGGGAGAGCAGTACTTC | CASSPDTMGEQYF | - | TRBV2 | - | TRBJ2-7
TGTGCCAGCAGCGTCGGACCAAACACTGAAGCTTTCTTT | CASSVGPNTEAFF | - | TRBV7-3 | - | TRBJ1-1
TGTGCCAGCAGCTTAGAGCGTAGCAATCAGCCCCAGCATTTT | CASSLERSNQPQHF | medium-sized | TRBV7-9 | - | TRBJ1-5
TGTGCCAGCAGTTTAGGGGACAGAGCCTACGAGCAGTACTTC | CASSLGDRAYEQYF | few | TRBV27 | TRBD1 | TRBJ2-7
TGTGCCAGCTCACCGCCCCAAGCGGGAGTGACAGGCAATGAGCAGTTCTTC | CASSPPQAGVTGNEQFF | - | TRBV18 | TRBD2 | TRBJ2-1
TGTGCCACCAGCAGAGCTACAGGGTACCCTACCTATGGCTACACCTTC | CATSRATGYPTYGYTF | - | TRBV15 | - | TRBJ1-2
TGTGCCAGCAGTGAAGCTGGCGGGACAGCCTCCTACGAGCAGTACTTC | CASSEAGGTASYEQYF | - | TRBV6-1 | - | TRBJ2-7
TGCAGCGTGCTACAGGGGAACACTGAAGCTTTCTTT | CSVLQGNTEAFF | - | TRBV29-1 | - | TRBJ1-1
TGTGCCAGCAGTCCAACAGGGGAGGCTAATGAAAAACTGTTTTTT | CASSPTGEANEKLFF | few | TRBV6-5 | TRBD1 | TRBJ1-4
TGTGCCAGTAGTATAGATCGCAAGGATCTTGGGGGGAACACTGAAGCTTTCTTT | CASSIDRKDLGGNTEAFF | - | TRBV19 | - | TRBJ1-1
TGTGCCAGCAGTGATATTAGCGGGAACCTATACGAGCAGTACTTC | CASSDISGNLYEQYF | - | TRBV2 | TRBD2 | TRBJ2-7
TGCGCCAGCAGCTTGGGGGAGATTTCAACTAATGAAAAACTGTTTTTT | CASSLGEISTNEKLFF | - | TRBV5-1 | - | TRBJ1-4
TGCGCCAGCAGCGGACCATTTAACAATGAGCAGTTCTTC | CASSGPFNNEQFF | - | TRBV4-1 | - | TRBJ2-1
TGTGCCAGCAGGGACCCCTGGGCGGAGCAGTACTTC | CASRDPWAEQYF | once | TRBV2 | - | TRBJ2-7
TGTGCCAGCAGTCCAGCCGCACCAGCTAACTATGGCTACACCTTC | CASSPAAPANYGYTF | - | TRBV27 | - | TRBJ1-2
TGTGCCAGCAGCCAGCGGGGGGATAACACCGGGGAGCTGTTTTTT | CASSQRGDNTGELFF | - | TRBV6-5 | TRBD2 | TRBJ2-2
TGTGCCAGCTCAGGGACAGGGGGCTCCTACAATGAGCAGTTCTTC | CASSGTGGSYNEQFF | - | TRBV18 | TRBD1 | TRBJ2-1
TGTGCCAGCAGCTTTGGGACAGTTTCCTACGAGCAGTACTTC | CASSFGTVSYEQYF | - | TRBV7-8 | TRBD1 | TRBJ2-7
TGTGCCAGCAGCTTCCGGACAGCGAACACTGAAGCTTTCTTT | CASSFRTANTEAFF | - | TRBV7-8 | - | TRBJ1-1
TGTGCCAGCAGCTTAAGGGGGGAGGTAGAGACCCAGTACTTC | CASSLRGEVETQYF | - | TRBV7-9 | - | TRBJ2-5
TGTGCCAGCAGTTACTCCGGACAGGGGAGGGGTGGCTACACCTTC | CASSYSGQGRGGYTF | - | TRBV6-6 | TRBD1 | TRBJ1-2
TGTGCCAGCAGTCTGGGGACTAGCAGTGATACGCAGTATTTT | CASSLGTSSDTQYF | - | TRBV6-5 | TRBD2 | TRBJ2-3
TGTGCCAGCAGTTACGGTGGCAGGGCAGAGACCCAGTACTTC | CASSYGGRAETQYF | - | TRBV6-5 | - | TRBJ2-5